This TCR beta chain appears in the sequencing data of a study of blood T cells in healthy people across ages. The donors, aged roughly 6 to 100, were healthy Caucasians from Russia. Then a second PCR, running about 7 to 11 cycles, was carried out with a sample-barcoded 5' primer and a J-beta primer mix. TCRdb independently ran MiXCR on the 5' RACE reads; one entry per CDR3 protein. The repertoire consists of 700,000 to 800,000 distinct CDR3 sequences, with roughly 45% occurring once and the leading ten covering 20% to 25%. V was pared by 5 bases and J by 15 bases, with 17 bases between. In germline, CDR1 is SGHTA, CDR2 FQGTGA. The CDR3 totals 12 residues.

The chain couples TRBV7-3 to TRBJ2-1; tentatively, D is TRBD2 (6 bases). The sequenced material came from blood. The clonotype was recovered from a woman aged 60-70 years in good health. CDR3 sequence (DNA): TGTGCCAGCAGCCGGGACTTCTCAACGCTGTTCTTC. Translated: CASSRDFSTLFF.